These 23 T cell receptor beta chains share one sample of origin, sequenced in a study of molecular identifiers for immune sequencing clone quantification. TCRdb recomputed calls from the PCR reads with MiXCR, one row per CDR3 protein. Of hundreds of thousands of distinct CDR3 sequences detected, roughly 27% appear once; the ten largest clones hold about 0.84%. Material for sequencing was naive CD8+ T cells from blood, with Jurkat cell RNA spiked in. Subset described: FACS-sorted CD8+CD4-CCR7+CD45RA+ naive T cells. The source is a human donor in good health. Some libraries in this study had Jurkat cell RNA spiked in.

This clonotype was seen repeatedly, ten times or more. The chain joins TRBV5-4 to TRBJ1-1, with 9 nucleotides matching TRBD1. The CDR3 is made up of 16 amino acids. With V trimmed by 4 bases and J by 3 bases, 10 bases remained unmatched. The germline gives CDR1 SGHNT, CDR2 YYREEE (reference sequence). Here the CDR3 DNA reads TGTGCCAGCAGCCCGGTAAACAGGGGGCAGGACACTGAAGCTTTCTTT. Amino acid sequence: CASSPVNRGQDTEAFF.

This clonotype was found many times. The chain recombines TRBV2 with TRBJ1-2, with D possibly TRBD1 on 5 matching bases. Between the trimmed V and J ends, which lost 8 bases and 4 bases, there was a span of 14 bases. Germline assignment: CDR1 SNHLY and CDR2 FYNNEI. The CDR3 totals 13 residues. The CDR3 sequence: CASDHRFLYGYTF. The CDR3, as DNA: TGTGCCAGCGATCACAGGTTTCTCTATGGCTACACCTTC.

Concerning this clonotype: With a much larger clone just one base away, this may be a read error. V gene TRBV9 combines with J gene TRBJ1-5; TRBD1 matches 7 bases. Germline CDR1 SGDLS, CDR2 YYNGEE. This CDR3 has 14 residues. Unmatched junction bases numbered 7, after V lost 3 bases and J lost 7 bases. CDR3 sequence: CASSGQGQRQPQHF. The DNA for the CDR3 is TGTGCCAGCAGCGGACAGGGACAGAGGCAGCCCCAGCATTTT.

As DNA, the CDR3 is TGTGCCACCGAAGGACAGGGGGACGGCTACACCTTC. Encoded protein: CATEGQGDGYTF. V usage is TRBV24-1 and J usage is TRBJ1-2; 10 bases agree with TRBD1. J was trimmed by 8 bases and V by 9 bases; bases with no gene match: 5. The CDR3 runs 12 residues. Germline V gene lookup returns CDR1 KGHDR and CDR2 SFDVKD.

Worth noting for this clonotype: A read error is possible here, since a much larger clone lies one base away. The V call is TRBV5-4, the J call TRBJ2-3; D is unresolved. The CDR3 contains 13 residues. The germline gives CDR1 SGHNT, CDR2 YYREEE (reference sequence). The V and J ends lost 3 bases and 4 bases respectively, with 9 bases between them. The CDR3 protein is CASSYPPADTQYF. CDR3 DNA: TGTGCCAGCAGCTATCCCCCAGCAGATACGCAGTATTTT.

This clonotype was counted a few times. The chain joins TRBV27 to TRBJ1-3; the D is unclear. Trimming shortened V by 2 bases and J by 0 bases, and 14 bases separated the two germline ends. This CDR3 spans 17 amino acids. Germline V gene data show CDR1 as MNHEY and CDR2 as SMNVEV (reference sequence). The CDR3 reads CASSLTGQLSSGNTIYF. The CDR3 coding sequence is TGTGCCAGCAGTTTAACCGGGCAGTTAAGCTCTGGAAACACCATATATTTT.

The CDR3 sequence: CASSHPRDHSWGQPQHF. In DNA form, the CDR3 reads TGTGCCAGCAGTCACCCCCGGGACCATTCTTGGGGGCAGCCCCAGCATTTT. V is TRBV6-6 and J is TRBJ1-5, with D possibly TRBD1 on 5 matching bases. Germline CDR1 MNHNY, CDR2 SVGAGI (reference sequence). V lost 5 bases to trimming and J lost 7 bases, with 24 bases between them. The CDR3 loop spans 17 amino acids.

Remarks on this clonotype: This may arise from a read error, as a much more abundant clone is one base away. The V gene is TRBV7-8, the J gene TRBJ1-6; D call uncertain. Germline CDR1 reads SGHVS; CDR2 reads FQNEAQ. V was shortened by 1 base and J by 10 bases, with 5 bases between the two germline ends. This CDR3 spans 12 amino acids. The CDR3 spells CASSLDLSPLHF. Written as DNA, the CDR3 is TGTGCCAGCAGCTTAGATCTATCACCCCTCCACTTT.

Concerning this clonotype: A much larger clone lies a single base off, so this may be a read error. Lacking the conserved final phenylalanine or tryptophan, this CDR3 likely reflects a read error. The V gene is TRBV7-9, the J gene TRBJ2-3; D is perhaps TRBD1 or TRBD2 (5 bases each). There are 12 residues in the CDR3. Germline V lookup: CDR1 SEHNR, CDR2 FQNEAQ (reference sequence). Trimming shortened V by 5 bases and J by 7 bases, and 10 bases separated the two germline ends. The CDR3 nucleotides are TGTGCCAGCAGCACTAGACAGAATACGCAGTATTTA. The encoded protein is CASSTRQNTQYL.

This clonotype was detected many times. The J gene is TRBJ2-1, the V gene TRBV4-3; maybe TRBD2 (6 bases). Germline lookup yields CDR1 LGHNA and CDR2 YSLEER. CDR3 length: 15 amino acids. V lost 0 bases to trimming and J lost 6 bases, with 12 bases between them. CDR3 in DNA: TGCGCCAGCAGCCAAGATTCTAGCGTAGGCAATGAGCAGTTCTTC. Protein sequence: CASSQDSSVGNEQFF.

The chain combines TRBV7-2 with TRBJ2-7; 7 bases match TRBD1. The CDR3 consists of 13 residues. CDR1 and CDR2 (germline): SGHTA, FQGNSA. The junction had 5 bases not matched to a gene; V was cut back by 5 bases and J by 4 bases. CDR3 residues: CASSIYRGYEQYF. CDR3 nucleotides: TGTGCCAGCAGCATTTACAGGGGATACGAGCAGTACTTC. The full variable domain, in which reference TRBV7-2 and TRBJ2-7 provide the parts outside the CDR3, is GAGVSQSPSNKVTEKGKDVELRCDPISGHTALYWYRQSLGQGLEFLIYFQGNSAPDKSGLPSDRFSAERTGGSVSTLTIQRTQQEDSAVYLCASSIYRGYEQYFGPGTRLTVT.

As concerns this clonotype: This clone may be a read error of a much larger clone one base away. The CDR3 end shows no conserved phenylalanine or tryptophan, and so a read error is likely. The chain uses TRBV5-1 and TRBJ2-7, with 10 nucleotides matching TRBD1. The CDR3 runs to 14 residues. The J segment lost 7 bases and the V segment lost 3 bases, leaving 7 bases of the junction unmatched. Germline CDR1 reads SGHRS; CDR2 reads YFSETQ. DNA of the CDR3: TGCGCCAGCAGCTGGGCGACAGGGGGCGAAGAGCAGTACTCC. Protein product: CASSWATGGEEQYS.

This clonotype appeared a few times. This chain connects TRBV19 to TRBJ2-7; D may be TRBD1 (6 bases). CDR1 is LNHDA, CDR2 SQIVND, per germline (reference sequence). The CDR3 has 14 residues. Trimming pared 5 bases from V and 4 bases from J, leaving 15 bases between. The CDR3 region has the DNA TGTGCCAGTAGTCTACCGGGACACTTATACGAGCAGTACTTC. Translated: CASSLPGHLYEQYF.

This clonotype was recorded a few times. V is TRBV30 and J is TRBJ1-2; 12 bases are shared with TRBD1. The CDR3 is 17 residues long. CDR1 and CDR2 (germline): GTSNPN, SVGIG (reference sequence). J lost 4 bases, V lost 0 bases, and 9 bases had no gene match. The CDR3 coding sequence is TGTGCCTGGAGTGTAAGGGACAGGGGGCCAACTGCCTATGGCTACACCTTC. Its protein is CAWSVRDRGPTAYGYTF.

This clonotype was observed a few times. The rearrangement uses TRBV20-1 and TRBJ2-3; 13 bases map to TRBD2. CDR3 size: 16 residues. Germline CDR1 reads DFQATT; CDR2 reads SNEGSKA (reference sequence). J was trimmed by 7 bases and V by 1 base; bases with no gene match: 8. This CDR3 is CSARGRTSGGAYTQYF. The CDR3, as DNA: TGCAGTGCTAGAGGAAGAACTAGCGGGGGGGCGTATACGCAGTATTTT.

The table lists this clonotype with many counts. The J gene is TRBJ1-1, the V gene TRBV7-9; weak D call: TRBD1 (5 bases). Germline V gene sequence: CDR1 SEHNR, CDR2 FQNEAQ (reference sequence). This CDR3 has 17 residues. With 4 bases removed from V and 4 bases from J, the gap between germline ends came to 22 bases. CDR3 residues: CASSSIRGKGRSTEAFF. The DNA of the CDR3 is TGTGCCAGCAGCTCGATTAGGGGAAAGGGGCGAAGCACTGAAGCTTTCTTT. Variable domain in full (rest from reference TRBV7-9 and TRBJ1-1): DTGVSQNPRHKITKRGQNVTFRCDPISEHNRLYWYRQTLGQGPEFLTYFQNEAQLEKSRLLSDRFSAERPKGSFSTLEIQRTEQGDSAMYLCASSSIRGKGRSTEAFFGQGTRLTVV.

This clonotype was seen many times. The chain employs TRBV2 and TRBJ2-3, with 8 bases fitting TRBD2. The CDR3 contains 15 residues. Germline values: CDR1 SNHLY, CDR2 FYNNEI. The trim removed 1 base at V and 4 bases at J, leaving 4 bases unmatched. DNA for the CDR3: TGTGCCAGCAGTGAAGGGGCGGGGGGCCCAGATACGCAGTATTTT. Translating it yields CASSEGAGGPDTQYF.

This clonotype was detected only a few times. This sequence joins TRBV5-4 and TRBJ2-7; the match to TRBD2 covers 9 bases. V gave up 2 bases and J gave up 2 bases; unmatched junction bases: 5. The germline gives CDR1 SGHNT, CDR2 YYREEE (reference sequence). This CDR3 is 15 amino acids long. The CDR3: CASSFGAGGAYEQYF. In nucleotides, the CDR3 is TGTGCCAGCAGCTTTGGGGCGGGAGGGGCCTACGAGCAGTACTTC.

This clonotype was observed at least ten times. The rearrangement uses TRBV2 and TRBJ2-3; the D call may be TRBD1 or TRBD2 (5 bases each). CDR3 length: 14 residues. Trimming took 8 bases from V and 0 from J, leaving 12 bases between them. Germline V gene sequence: CDR1 SNHLY, CDR2 FYNNEI. CDR3 in amino acids: CASGGGTSTDTQYF. DNA for the CDR3: TGTGCCAGCGGGGGTGGTACTAGCACAGATACGCAGTATTTT.

This clonotype was counted many times. V and J are TRBV6-2 or TRBV6-3 and TRBJ1-1, with D possibly TRBD1 on 5 matching bases. Trimming left V 6 bases short and J 4 bases short, with 15 bases between. From germline, CDR1 is MNHEY and CDR2 SVGEGT. The CDR3 sequence is 14 residues long. The CDR3 DNA follows: TGTGCCAGCAGAGAGCAGGGAGGCCCCACTGAAGCTTTCTTT. Residues: CASREQGGPTEAFF.

This clonotype came up a few times. The CDR3 DNA follows: TGTGCCAGCAGAGGGGACAGCGAGTATGGCTACACCTTC. It encodes CASRGDSEYGYTF. This sequence joins TRBV2 and TRBJ1-2; TRBD1 matches at 7 bases. The CDR3 is 13 amino acids. The germline CDR1 and CDR2 sequences are SNHLY and FYNNEI. V shed 6 bases and J 5 bases; nucleotides not matched to a gene: 6. The whole variable domain, remainder taken from reference TRBV2 and TRBJ1-2, is EPEVTQTPSHQVTQMGQEVILRCVPISNHLYFYWYRQILGQKVEFLVSFYNNEISEKSEIFDDQFSVERPDGSNFTLKIRSTKLEDSAMYFCASRGDSEYGYTFGSGTRLTVV.

This clonotype was seen at least ten times. V and J are TRBV2 and TRBJ2-7; 9 bases map to TRBD1. The CDR3 has 16 amino acids. CDR1 is SNHLY and CDR2 is FYNNEI in the germline V gene. Trimming took 3 bases from V and 4 from J; bases not matched to a gene: 10. The DNA for the CDR3 is TGTGCCAGCAGTGACCTGGTCCGACAGGGGGTGTACGAGCAGTACTTC. It translates to CASSDLVRQGVYEQYF. The full variable domain, in which reference TRBV2 and TRBJ2-7 provide the parts outside the CDR3, is EPEVTQTPSHQVTQMGQEVILRCVPISNHLYFYWYRQILGQKVEFLVSFYNNEISEKSEIFDDQFSVERPDGSNFTLKIRSTKLEDSAMYFCASSDLVRQGVYEQYFGPGTRLTVT.

This clonotype was seen a few times. This chain links TRBV4-3 with TRBJ1-5; unclear D gene. Germline-derived CDR1 and CDR2 are LGHNA and YSLEER. Trimming left V 0 bases short and J 7 bases short, with 7 bases between. The CDR3 covers 13 residues. DNA for the CDR3: TGCGCCAGCAGCCAAGATCCTAGGCAGCCCCAGCATTTT. It specifies CASSQDPRQPQHF.